These 2 T cell receptor beta chains originate from one sample sequenced in a study of T-cell reconstitution after alpha-beta-depleted transplantation in children. The library targeted TCRbeta and was prepared with unique molecular identifiers. TCRdb fed the PCR reads into MiXCR, producing one record per CDR3 protein. The sample carries 260,000 or so distinct CDR3 sequences, around 12% recorded once. Sample: PBMCs from the stem cell graft donor, taken from the stem cell graft. Every receptor here comes from a human donor who donated a stem cell graft to a child with acute lymphoblastic leukemia.

In its sample, this clonotype was seen many times. V usage is TRBV7-8 and J usage is TRBJ1-5, with a possible D match to TRBD1 (6 bases). V dropped 5 bases and J dropped 3 bases, with 14 bases sitting between them. Germline V gene lookup returns CDR1 SGHVS and CDR2 FQNEAQ. The CDR3 totals 15 residues. The CDR3 here is CASSPADSLNQPQHF. CDR3 coding DNA: TGTGCCAGCAGCCCTGCGGACAGCCTCAATCAGCCCCAGCATTTT.

Remarks on this clonotype: This CDR3 fails to terminate in the conserved phenylalanine or tryptophan, so it likely reflects a read error. Written as DNA, the CDR3 is TGTGCCAGCTCACCACCTCAGGGCCGAGTAGCCAAAAACATTCAGTACTTG. Amino acid sequence: CASSPPQGRVAKNIQYL. V usage is TRBV18 and J usage is TRBJ2-4; tentatively, D is TRBD1 (5 bases). V lost 0 bases and J 0 bases, leaving 12 bases between the germline ends. Germline CDR1 reads KGHSH; CDR2 reads LQKENI. There are 17 residues in the CDR3.